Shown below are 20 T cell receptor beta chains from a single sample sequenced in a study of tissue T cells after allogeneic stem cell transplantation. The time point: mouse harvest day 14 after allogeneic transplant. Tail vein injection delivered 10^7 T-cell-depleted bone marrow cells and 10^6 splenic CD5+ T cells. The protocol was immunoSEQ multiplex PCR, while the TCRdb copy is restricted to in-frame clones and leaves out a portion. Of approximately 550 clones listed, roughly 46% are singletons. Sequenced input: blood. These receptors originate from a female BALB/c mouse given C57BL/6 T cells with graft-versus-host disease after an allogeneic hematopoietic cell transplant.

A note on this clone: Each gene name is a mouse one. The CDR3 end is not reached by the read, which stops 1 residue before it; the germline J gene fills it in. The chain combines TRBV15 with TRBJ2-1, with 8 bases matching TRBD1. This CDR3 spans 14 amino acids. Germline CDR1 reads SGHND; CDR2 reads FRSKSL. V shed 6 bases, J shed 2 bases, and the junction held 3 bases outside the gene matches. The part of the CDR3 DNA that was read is TGTGCCAGCAGAGGGGACAGGTACTATGCTGAGCAGTTC. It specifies CASRGDRYYAEQF. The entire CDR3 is CASRGDRYYAEQFF. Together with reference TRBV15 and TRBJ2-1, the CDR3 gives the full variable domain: DAGVTQTPRHEVAEKGQTIILKCEPVSGHNDLFWYRQTKIQGLELLSYFRSKSLMEDGGAFKDRFKAEMLNSSFSTLKIQPTEPKDSAVYLCASRGDRYYAEQFFGPGTRLTVL.

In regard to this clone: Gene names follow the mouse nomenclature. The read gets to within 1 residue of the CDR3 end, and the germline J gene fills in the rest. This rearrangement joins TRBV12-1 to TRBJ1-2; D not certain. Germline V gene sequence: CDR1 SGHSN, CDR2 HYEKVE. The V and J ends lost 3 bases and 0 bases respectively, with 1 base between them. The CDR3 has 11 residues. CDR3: CASSSNSDYTF. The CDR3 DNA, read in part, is TGTGCCAGCTCTTCAAACTCCGACTACACC.

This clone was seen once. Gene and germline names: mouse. The part of the CDR3 DNA that was read is TGTGCCAGCAGTGGACAGATCCAAGACACCCAGTAC. Protein sequence: CASSGQIQDTQY. Given in full, the CDR3 is CASSGQIQDTQYF. The genes are TRBV26 and TRBJ2-5; tentatively, D is TRBD1 (6 bases). The missing CDR3 end, 1 residue past where the read stops, is filled in from the germline J gene. Trimming stripped 5 bases from V and 2 bases from J, with 8 bases between. The CDR3 spans 13 residues. Germline CDR1 reads KGHPV; CDR2 reads FQNQEV (reference sequence).

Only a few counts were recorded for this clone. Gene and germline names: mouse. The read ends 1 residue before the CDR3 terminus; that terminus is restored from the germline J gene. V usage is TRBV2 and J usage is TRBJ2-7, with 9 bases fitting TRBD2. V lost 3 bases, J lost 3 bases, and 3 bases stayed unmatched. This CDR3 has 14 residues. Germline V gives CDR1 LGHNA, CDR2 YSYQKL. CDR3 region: CASSQATGGYEQYF. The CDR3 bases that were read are TGTGCCAGCAGCCAGGCGACTGGGGGCTATGAACAGTAC.

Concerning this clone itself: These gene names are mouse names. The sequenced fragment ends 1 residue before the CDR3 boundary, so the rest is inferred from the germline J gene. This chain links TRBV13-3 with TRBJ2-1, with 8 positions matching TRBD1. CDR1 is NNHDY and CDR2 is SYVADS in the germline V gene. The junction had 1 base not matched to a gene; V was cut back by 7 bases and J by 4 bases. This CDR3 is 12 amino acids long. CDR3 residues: CASRDRYAEQFF. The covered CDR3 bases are TGTGCCAGCCGGGACAGGTATGCTGAGCAGTTC.

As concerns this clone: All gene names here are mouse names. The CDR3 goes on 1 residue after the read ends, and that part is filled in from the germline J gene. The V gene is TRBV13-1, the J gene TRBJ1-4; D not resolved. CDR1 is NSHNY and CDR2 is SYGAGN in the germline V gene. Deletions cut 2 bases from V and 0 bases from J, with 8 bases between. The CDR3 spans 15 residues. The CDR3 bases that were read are TGTGCCAGCAGTGACGGGCCCATTTCCAACGAAAGATTATTT. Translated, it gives CASSDGPISNERLF. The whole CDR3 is CASSDGPISNERLFF.

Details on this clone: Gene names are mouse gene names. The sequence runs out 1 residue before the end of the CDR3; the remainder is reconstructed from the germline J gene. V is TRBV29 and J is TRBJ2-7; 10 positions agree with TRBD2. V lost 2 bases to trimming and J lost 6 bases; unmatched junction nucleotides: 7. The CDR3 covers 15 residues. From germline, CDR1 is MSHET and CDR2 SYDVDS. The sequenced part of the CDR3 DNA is TGTGCTAGCAGTTTAGTGCTGGGGGGGCGCAGTGAACAGTAC. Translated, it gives CASSLVLGGRSEQY. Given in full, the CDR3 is CASSLVLGGRSEQYF.

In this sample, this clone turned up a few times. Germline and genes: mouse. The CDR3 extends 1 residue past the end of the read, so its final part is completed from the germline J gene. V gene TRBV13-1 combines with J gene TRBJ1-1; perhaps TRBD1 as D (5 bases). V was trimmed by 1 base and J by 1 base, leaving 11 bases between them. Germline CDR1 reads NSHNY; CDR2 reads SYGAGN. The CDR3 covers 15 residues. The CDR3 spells CASSDPREANTEVFF. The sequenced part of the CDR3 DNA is TGTGCCAGCAGTGATCCCAGGGAGGCGAACACAGAAGTCTTC.

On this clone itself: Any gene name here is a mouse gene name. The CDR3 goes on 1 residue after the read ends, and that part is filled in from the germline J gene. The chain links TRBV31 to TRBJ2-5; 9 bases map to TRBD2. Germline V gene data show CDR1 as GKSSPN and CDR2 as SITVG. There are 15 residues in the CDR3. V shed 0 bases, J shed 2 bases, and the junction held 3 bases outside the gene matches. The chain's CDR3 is CAWSLAWGGQDTQYF. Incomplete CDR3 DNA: TGTGCCTGGAGTCTAGCCTGGGGGGGCCAAGACACCCAGTAC. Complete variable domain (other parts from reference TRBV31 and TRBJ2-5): AQTIHQWPVAEIKAVGSPLSLGCTIKGKSSPNLYWYWQATGGTLQQLFYSITVGQVESVVQLNLSASRPKDDQFILSTEKLLLSHSGFYLCAWSLAWGGQDTQYFGPGTRLLVL.

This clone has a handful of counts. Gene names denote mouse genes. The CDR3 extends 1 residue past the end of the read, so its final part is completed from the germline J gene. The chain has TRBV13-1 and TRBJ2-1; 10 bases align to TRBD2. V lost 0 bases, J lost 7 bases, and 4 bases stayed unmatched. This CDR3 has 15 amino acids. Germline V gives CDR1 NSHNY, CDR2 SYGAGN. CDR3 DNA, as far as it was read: TGTGCCAGCAGTGATGCTGGGGGGGCGATGGCTGAGCAGTTC. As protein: CASSDAGGAMAEQF. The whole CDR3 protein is CASSDAGGAMAEQFF.

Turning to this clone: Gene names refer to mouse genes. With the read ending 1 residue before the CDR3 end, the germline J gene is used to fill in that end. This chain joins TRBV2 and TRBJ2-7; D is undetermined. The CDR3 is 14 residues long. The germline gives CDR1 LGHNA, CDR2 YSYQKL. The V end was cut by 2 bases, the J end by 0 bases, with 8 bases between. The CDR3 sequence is CASSQRQSSYEQYF. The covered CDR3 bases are TGTGCCAGCAGCCAACGACAAAGCTCCTATGAACAGTAC.

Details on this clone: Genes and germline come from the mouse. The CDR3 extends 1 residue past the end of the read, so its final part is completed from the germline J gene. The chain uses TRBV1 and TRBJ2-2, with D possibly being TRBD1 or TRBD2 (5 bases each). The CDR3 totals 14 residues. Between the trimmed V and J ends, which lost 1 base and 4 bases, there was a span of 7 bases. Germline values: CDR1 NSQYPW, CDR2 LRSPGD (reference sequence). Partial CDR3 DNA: TGCACCTGCAGTGCAGCAGGGACCACCGGGCAGCTCTAC. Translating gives CTCSAAGTTGQLY. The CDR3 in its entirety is CTCSAAGTTGQLYF.

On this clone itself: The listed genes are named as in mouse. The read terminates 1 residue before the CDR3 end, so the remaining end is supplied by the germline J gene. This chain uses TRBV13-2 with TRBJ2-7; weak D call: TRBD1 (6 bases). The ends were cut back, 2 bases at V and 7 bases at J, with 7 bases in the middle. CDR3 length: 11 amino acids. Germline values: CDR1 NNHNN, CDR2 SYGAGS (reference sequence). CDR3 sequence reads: CASGDRGEQYF. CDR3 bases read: TGTGCCAGCGGTGACAGGGGCGAACAGTAC.

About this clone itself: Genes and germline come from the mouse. The sequenced CDR3 bases are TGTGCCAGCAGGACTGCTGGGGGGCCTGGTGCAGAAACGCTGTAT. Translation gives CASRTAGGPGAETLY. The complete CDR3 reads CASRTAGGPGAETLYF. V is TRBV13-1 and J is TRBJ2-3; the match to TRBD2 covers 8 bases. The DNA ends 1 residue before the CDR3 does, and the rest of the CDR3 is filled in from the germline J gene. The V segment lost 5 bases and the J segment 1 base; nucleotides outside the gene matches: 9. Germline V gene lookup returns CDR1 NSHNY and CDR2 SYGAGN. The CDR3 spans 16 residues.

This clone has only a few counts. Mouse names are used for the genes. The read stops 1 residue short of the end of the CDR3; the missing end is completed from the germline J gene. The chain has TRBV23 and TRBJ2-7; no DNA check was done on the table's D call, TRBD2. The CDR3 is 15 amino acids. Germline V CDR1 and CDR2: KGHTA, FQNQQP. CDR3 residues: CSSSPGLGSAYEQYF. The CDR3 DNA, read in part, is TGCTCCAGCAGTCCGGGACTGGGGAGCGCCTATGAACAGTAC.

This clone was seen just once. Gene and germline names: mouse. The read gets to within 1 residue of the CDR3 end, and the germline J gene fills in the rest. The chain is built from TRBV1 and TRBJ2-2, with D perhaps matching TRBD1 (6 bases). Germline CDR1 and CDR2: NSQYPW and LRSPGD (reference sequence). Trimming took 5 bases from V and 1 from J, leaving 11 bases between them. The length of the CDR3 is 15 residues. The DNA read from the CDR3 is TGCACCTGCAGTTCCAGACAGGTAAACACCGGGCAGCTCTAC. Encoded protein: CTCSSRQVNTGQLY. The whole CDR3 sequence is CTCSSRQVNTGQLYF.

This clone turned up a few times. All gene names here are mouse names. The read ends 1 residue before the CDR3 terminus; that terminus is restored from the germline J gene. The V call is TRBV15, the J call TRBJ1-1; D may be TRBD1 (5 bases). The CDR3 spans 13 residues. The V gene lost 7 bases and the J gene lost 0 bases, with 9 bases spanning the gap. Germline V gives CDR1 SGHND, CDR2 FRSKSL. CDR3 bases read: TGTGCCAGCATCGGGACGGCAAACACAGAAGTCTTC. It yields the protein CASIGTANTEVF. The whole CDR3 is CASIGTANTEVFF.

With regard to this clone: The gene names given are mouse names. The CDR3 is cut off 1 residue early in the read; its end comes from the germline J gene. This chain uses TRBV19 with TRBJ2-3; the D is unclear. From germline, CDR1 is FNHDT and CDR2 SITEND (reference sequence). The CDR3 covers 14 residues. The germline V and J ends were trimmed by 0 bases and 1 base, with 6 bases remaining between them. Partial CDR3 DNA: TGTGCCAGCAGTATAGGTAGGGGTGCAGAAACGCTGTAT. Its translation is CASSIGRGAETLY. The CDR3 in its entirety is CASSIGRGAETLYF.

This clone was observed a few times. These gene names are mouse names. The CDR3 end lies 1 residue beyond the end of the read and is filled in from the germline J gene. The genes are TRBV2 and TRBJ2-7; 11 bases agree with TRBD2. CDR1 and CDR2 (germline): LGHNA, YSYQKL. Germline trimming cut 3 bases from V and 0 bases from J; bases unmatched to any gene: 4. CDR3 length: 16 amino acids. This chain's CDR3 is CASSHRTGGSSYEQYF. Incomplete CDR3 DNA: TGTGCCAGCAGCCACCGGACTGGGGGGAGCTCCTATGAACAGTAC.

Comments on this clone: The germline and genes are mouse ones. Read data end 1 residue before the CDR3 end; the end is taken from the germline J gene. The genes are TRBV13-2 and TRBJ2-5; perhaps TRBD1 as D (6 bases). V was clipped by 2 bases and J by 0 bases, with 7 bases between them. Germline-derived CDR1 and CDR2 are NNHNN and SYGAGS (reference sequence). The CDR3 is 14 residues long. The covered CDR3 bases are TGTGCCAGCGGTGACAGGGGTAACCAAGACACCCAGTAC. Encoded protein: CASGDRGNQDTQY. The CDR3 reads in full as CASGDRGNQDTQYF.